Included here is one T cell receptor beta chain sequence, with context. The antigen it recognizes is unknown. No base qualities exist here, and no much larger clone lies one base off it. The collaborating institutions used their own protocols to collect whole blood in K2EDTA tubes. For TCRbeta analysis, collaborators shipped samples as frozen whole blood, isolated PBMCs, or DNA extracted from either of those sample types. The data were taken from a study of blood T cell repertoires in COVID-19 (dated by TCRdb to the early 2020s). Study-level background: Collaborator samples came from the United States, Italy and Spain and covered acute and convalescent phases of COVID-19. The prospective study material was composed of cDNA or gDNA derived from T cells, B-cell-depleted T cells, or PBMCs. The dataset comprised deeply sampled blood TCRbeta repertoires from subjects exposed to, actively infected with, or recovered from COVID-19. The repertoires were released in a freely available public database intended as a resource for research on the immune response to SARS-CoV-2. The samples were drawn from the first 160 participants of the ongoing ImmuneRACE study and from 1,254 subjects provided by 6 global collaborators. Nearly every sample came with metadata listing a de-identified subject ID, COVID-19 status, age in years and sex. Where available, HLA class I and class II types were taken from metadata supplied by the sample provider and were not determined by assay-based typing.

The germline V gene sets CDR1 to SGDLS and CDR2 to YYNGEE. Trimming removed 4 bases from V and 6 bases from J, leaving 11 bases between the germline ends. The CDR3 measures 13 amino acids from cysteine to phenylalanine. Of the read, only the CDR3 DNA is kept; its 39 bases are in frame from base 1. The investigation overall reported the following: The amount of clinical and demographic metadata varied by source and participant and was provided uncurated.

The immunoSEQ Assay, a bias-controlled multiplex PCR, was used to amplify TCRbeta CDR3 regions from genomic DNA. The paper's processing steps were these. Nucleated cell counts per sample were estimated from amplification of reference gene primers within the assay. Sequence reads were collapsed and filtered to measure the absolute abundance of every unique TCRbeta CDR3 rearrangement. For each sample, productive Simpson clonality was calculated by taking the square root of Simpson's diversity index across productive rearrangements. TCRdb limited this immuneACCESS table to in-frame rearrangements with V and J called. A share of clones is missing; checked studies link under half to unresolved V genes, and the rest is unexplained. The V and J calls and the clone size are those of that table, but D and trimming were determined from the DNA. This sample comprises 55,000 to 80,000 clones, about 81% of them detected only once. The ten largest clones represent roughly 8.3% of the sample.

The chain joins TRBV9 to TRBJ2-1, with an unclear D gene assignment. Sequencing was done on a sample of peripheral blood. The TCR originated in a human donor in a cohort sampled during active COVID-19. The DNA sequence follows: TGTGCCAGCAGCTCCCCGTACTCCAATGAGCAGTTCTTC. Translation gives CASSSPYSNEQFF.